The 18 T cell receptor beta chains reported below all come from one sample, sequenced in a study of early T cells in non-severe SARS-CoV-2 infection. TCRdb reanalysed the 5' RACE reads using MiXCR and keeps one entry per CDR3 protein. The sample lists about 26,000 distinct CDR3 sequences, roughly 5% occurring once. Sequencing input: whole blood. These receptors all stem from an adult who was a healthcare worker with PCR-confirmed SARS-CoV-2 infection or an uninfected control (not recorded which).

This clonotype came up many times. This chain uses TRBV28 with TRBJ2-1; 10 bases line up with TRBD1. The CDR3 length is 17 residues. Germline V gives CDR1 MDHEN, CDR2 SYDVKM. V shed 0 bases and J 2 bases; nucleotides not matched to a gene: 4. CDR3 sequence: CASSLWTGGNAYNEQFF. The CDR3 DNA is TGTGCCAGCAGTTTATGGACAGGGGGCAACGCCTACAATGAGCAGTTCTTC.

This clonotype was recorded many times. The chain uses TRBV7-2 and TRBJ2-4; D is possibly TRBD2 (6 bases). V was cut by 5 bases and J by 0 bases, with 14 bases left in between. Germline V CDR1 and CDR2: SGHTA, FQGNSA. The CDR3 has 16 residues. Written as DNA, the CDR3 is TGTGCCAGCAGCAGGGACTTTGACTTAGCCAAAAACATTCAGTACTTC. Translating it yields CASSRDFDLAKNIQYF.

This clonotype was counted many times. The rearrangement joins TRBV29-1 to TRBJ2-1, with TRBD1 matching 11 bases. Germline V gene data show CDR1 as SQVTM and CDR2 as ANQGSEA. The V segment lost 5 bases and the J segment 7 bases; nucleotides outside the gene matches: 13. The CDR3 length is 16 residues. CDR3 protein: CSVSITGQGARNEQFF. In DNA form, the CDR3 reads TGCAGCGTTTCTATAACTGGACAGGGGGCGCGGAATGAGCAGTTCTTC.

This clonotype was recorded at least ten times. The J gene is TRBJ2-7, the V gene TRBV28, with TRBD2 matching over 7 bases. CDR3 length: 16 amino acids. Losses at the gene ends were 2 bases for V and 4 bases for J; bases not matched to a gene: 11. Per the germline V gene, CDR1 is MDHEN and CDR2 is SYDVKM. The CDR3 is CASSLGRGGEFYEQYF. DNA for the CDR3: TGTGCCAGCAGTTTAGGAAGGGGAGGGGAATTTTACGAGCAGTACTTC.

Many counts were recorded for this clonotype. This rearrangement joins TRBV24-1 to TRBJ2-5; either TRBD1 or TRBD2 may supply D (5 bases each). The germline CDR1 and CDR2 sequences are KGHDR and SFDVKD. Trimming took off 3 bases at V and 2 bases at J, with 9 bases between the two ends. The CDR3 extends over 14 amino acids. CDR3 coding DNA: TGTGCCACCAGTGATCTAGCAGGGCAAGAGACCCAGTACTTC. Translating gives CATSDLAGQETQYF.

This clonotype occurred a few times. The chain employs TRBV7-2 and TRBJ2-7; D not certain. The CDR3 loop spans 13 amino acids. The germline V gene has CDR1 SGHTA and CDR2 FQGNSA. V was shortened by 2 bases and J by 3 bases, with 8 bases between the two germline ends. DNA for the CDR3: TGTGCCAGCAGCTTAAGTAACGACTACGAGCAGTACTTC. This translates into CASSLSNDYEQYF. The whole variable domain, filled in from reference TRBV7-2 and TRBJ2-7, reads GAGVSQSPSNKVTEKGKDVELRCDPISGHTALYWYRQSLGQGLEFLIYFQGNSAPDKSGLPSDRFSAERTGGSVSTLTIQRTQQEDSAVYLCASSLSNDYEQYFGPGTRLTVT.

Many counts were recorded for this clonotype. This chain connects TRBV6-6 to TRBJ2-7, with 7 bases that match TRBD1. The V gene end was trimmed by 4 bases and the J gene end by 5 bases; junction bases not matched to a gene: 11. The germline V gene encodes CDR1 MNHNY and CDR2 SVGAGI (reference sequence). The CDR3 has 15 amino acids. CDR3 DNA: TGTGCCAGCAGTTCGCCCGACAGGGCACCCCACGAGCAGTACTTC. Translation: CASSSPDRAPHEQYF.

The sample holds many counts of this clonotype. DNA for the CDR3: TGTGCCAGCAGTAGGAGGGGCAGCAATCAGCCCCAGCATTTT. It specifies CASSRRGSNQPQHF. This rearrangement joins TRBV28 to TRBJ1-5; the D gene is possibly TRBD1 (5 bases). This CDR3 has 14 residues. CDR1 is MDHEN and CDR2 is SYDVKM in the germline V gene. V dropped 5 bases and J dropped 1 base, with 9 bases sitting between them.

This clonotype occurred many times. The V gene is TRBV15, the J gene TRBJ2-5; TRBD2 aligns across 8 bases. The CDR3 totals 16 residues. CDR1 is LNHNV and CDR2 is YYDKDF in the germline V gene (reference sequence). The V and J ends lost 0 bases and 4 bases, in that order; junction bases with no gene match: 7. The CDR3 coding sequence is TGTGCCACCAGCAGAGAAAAAGCGGGAGCGGGAGAGACCCAGTACTTC. This sequence encodes CATSREKAGAGETQYF. The full variable domain, its missing parts supplied by reference TRBV15 and TRBJ2-5, is DAMVIQNPRYQVTQFGKPVTLSCSQTLNHNVMYWYQQKSSQAPKLLFHYYDKDFNNEADTPDNFQSRRPNTSFCFLDIRSPGLGDTAMYLCATSREKAGAGETQYFGPGTRLLVL.

The rearrangement joins TRBV5-1 to TRBJ2-7; D is tentatively TRBD1 or TRBD2 (6 bases each). V shed 2 bases and J shed 2 bases, with 14 bases lying between them. Germline CDR1 is SGHRS and CDR2 is YFSETQ. The CDR3 covers 15 residues. The CDR3 region is CASSLGGTTTYEQYF. CDR3 coding DNA: TGCGCCAGCAGCTTAGGGGGGACAACTACCTACGAGCAGTACTTC.

This clonotype was counted at least ten times. The chain combines TRBV12-3 or TRBV12-4 with TRBJ1-1; D call uncertain. CDR3 size: 15 residues. Trimming pared 3 bases from V and 6 bases from J, leaving 17 bases between. Here the CDR3 DNA reads TGTGCCAGCAGTTTTAGGGATTCAATAGACGCTGAAGCTTTCTTT. Protein product: CASSFRDSIDAEAFF.

This clonotype was observed many times. The rearrangement links TRBV7-8 to TRBJ2-1, with TRBD1 identical over 7 bases. Per the germline V gene, CDR1 is SGHVS and CDR2 is FQNEAQ. The CDR3 length is 16 residues. Trimming cost V 5 bases and J 4 bases; bases outside gene matches: 11. The CDR3 reads CASSARDSLIYNEQFF. The CDR3 DNA reads as TGTGCCAGCAGCGCCCGGGACAGTCTTATTTACAATGAGCAGTTCTTC.

By frequency in the sample, this clonotype is medium-sized. The chain combines TRBV29-1 with TRBJ2-5; no clear D. Deletions cut 5 bases from V and 5 bases from J, with 12 bases between. The CDR3 is made up of 12 amino acids. From germline, CDR1 is SQVTM and CDR2 ANQGSEA. CDR3 nucleotide sequence: TGCAGCGTTTTCGGGTCAAGCGAGACCCAGTACTTC. It encodes CSVFGSSETQYF.

This clonotype is medium-sized by share. This chain links TRBV28 with TRBJ1-5; D unclear. V dropped 5 bases and J dropped 1 base, with 6 bases sitting between them. The CDR3 has 13 residues. Germline V gene data show CDR1 as MDHEN and CDR2 as SYDVKM. The CDR3: CASSPDSNQPQHF. The CDR3 coding sequence is TGTGCCAGCAGTCCGGACAGCAATCAGCCCCAGCATTTT.

This clonotype has a count of ten or more. CDR3: CASSTRDYQTGIEQFF. CDR3 nucleotide sequence: TGTGCCAGCAGCACTCGGGACTACCAAACGGGCATTGAGCAGTTCTTC. The chain employs TRBV13 and TRBJ2-1; 7 bases align to TRBD2. V was pared by 5 bases and J by 9 bases, with 16 bases of the junction left unmatched. CDR1 is PRHDT and CDR2 is FYEKMQ in the germline V gene (reference sequence). The length of the CDR3 is 16 residues.

This clonotype was counted many times. V usage is TRBV5-1 and J usage is TRBJ2-7; TRBD1 matches 9 bases. Looked up from germline, CDR1 is SGHRS and CDR2 is YFSETQ. The CDR3 is 15 amino acids. The V segment lost 0 bases and the J segment 3 bases; nucleotides outside the gene matches: 4. CDR3 in amino acids: CASSLDPTGGYEQYF. DNA for the CDR3: TGCGCCAGCAGCTTGGATCCGACAGGGGGCTACGAGCAGTACTTC.

This clonotype was seen many times. This chain links TRBV19 with TRBJ1-5, with D maybe TRBD1 (5 bases). The V and J ends lost 5 bases and 12 bases respectively, with 14 bases between them. The CDR3 contains 12 residues. Germline CDR1 and CDR2: LNHDA and SQIVND (reference sequence). The CDR3 reads CASSVGGERQHF. DNA of the CDR3: TGTGCCAGTAGTGTTGGGGGGGAGCGCCAGCATTTT.

This clonotype was found many times. V is TRBV6-5 and J is TRBJ1-5, with 10 positions matching TRBD1. Germline V gives CDR1 MNHEY, CDR2 SVGAGI. The CDR3 runs 14 residues. V lost 5 bases and J lost 9; bases outside the gene matches: 7. DNA for the CDR3: TGTGCCAGCAGTACCGGGACAGGGGATCCGCCCCAGCATTTT. It codes for CASSTGTGDPPQHF.